The clone carrying this T cell receptor (beta chain) was seen more than once but under ten times. TCRdb redid the calling of the 5' RACE reads with MiXCR, one entry per CDR3 protein. This table holds 90,000 to 100,000 distinct CDR3 sequences, around 17% found once. The sample originates from a study of T cells of healthy individuals. The receptor was derived from a human donor in good health.

CDR3 in DNA: TGTGCCAGCAGCCCCGCCCAGCCTTCTGAAAAACTGTTTTTT. This gives the protein CASSPAQPSEKLFF. This chain uses TRBV11-1 with TRBJ1-4; D call uncertain. The CDR3 totals 14 residues. Trimming removed 5 bases at V and 7 bases at J, with 14 bases between. Germline CDR1 reads SGHAT; CDR2 reads FQDESV (reference sequence).